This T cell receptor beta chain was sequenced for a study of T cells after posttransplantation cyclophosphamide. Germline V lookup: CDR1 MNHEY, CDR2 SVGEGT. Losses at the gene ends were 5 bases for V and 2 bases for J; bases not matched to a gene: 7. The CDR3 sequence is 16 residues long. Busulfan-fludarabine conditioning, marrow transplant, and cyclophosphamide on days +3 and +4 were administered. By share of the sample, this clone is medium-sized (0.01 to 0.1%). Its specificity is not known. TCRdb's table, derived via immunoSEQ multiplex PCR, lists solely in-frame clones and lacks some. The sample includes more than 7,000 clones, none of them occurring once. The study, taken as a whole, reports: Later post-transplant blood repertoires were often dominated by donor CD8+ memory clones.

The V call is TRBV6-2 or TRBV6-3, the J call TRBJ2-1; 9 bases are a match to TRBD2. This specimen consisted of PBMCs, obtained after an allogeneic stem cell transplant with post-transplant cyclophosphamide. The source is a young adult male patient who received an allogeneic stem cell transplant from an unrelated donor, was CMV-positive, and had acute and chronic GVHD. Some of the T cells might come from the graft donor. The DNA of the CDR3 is TGTGCCAGCAGTGGGGAGACTAGCGGCACCTACAATGAGCAGTTCTTC. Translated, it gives CASSGETSGTYNEQFF.